The 23 T cell receptor beta chains below all came from one sample that was sequenced in a study of cytomegalovirus exposure and HLA in healthy donors. 60 Vbeta and 13 Jbeta primers were used in PCR. The repertoire was sequenced with immunoSEQ multiplex PCR; TCRdb's copy has only in-frame clones and lacks some. The repertoire holds more than 150,000 clones, with around 81% as singletons. Sequencing input: PBMCs. All receptors come from a middle-aged man in good health and CMV-seronegative.

V is TRBV7-8 and J is TRBJ1-3; D remains ambiguous. The CDR3 covers 16 residues. Germline CDR1 SGHVS, CDR2 FQNEAQ. V gave up 5 bases and J gave up 1 base, with 15 bases separating them. The CDR3 DNA follows: TGTGCCAGCAGCCCAGGTGTTCGGCCTTCTGGAAACACCATATATTTT. It specifies CASSPGVRPSGNTIYF.

This sequence joins TRBV5-1 and TRBJ2-3; perhaps TRBD2 as D (5 bases). Germline loops: CDR1 SGHRS, CDR2 YFSETQ. This CDR3 has 16 residues. Between the trimmed V and J ends, which lost 0 bases and 3 bases, there was a span of 14 bases. CDR3 nucleotides: TGCGCCAGCAGCTTGGAGACTATTGGGTTAACAGATACGCAGTATTTT. Residues: CASSLETIGLTDTQYF. The whole variable domain, remainder taken from reference TRBV5-1 and TRBJ2-3, is KAGVTQTPRYLIKTRGQQVTLSCSPISGHRSVSWYQQTPGQGLQFLFEYFSETQRNKGNFPGRFSGRQFSNSRSEMNVSTLELGDSALYLCASSLETIGLTDTQYFGPGTRLTVL.

The V gene is TRBV7-9, the J gene TRBJ2-5; 9 bases match TRBD2. There are 14 residues in the CDR3. Trimming took 11 bases from V and 1 from J; bases not matched to a gene: 8. CDR1 and CDR2 from the germline V gene are SEHNR and FQNEAQ (reference sequence). The CDR3 DNA reads as TGTGCCTCCCGGATAGCGGGAGTCCAAGAGACCCAGTACTTC. Protein sequence: CASRIAGVQETQYF.

This chain joins TRBV27 and TRBJ2-7; possible D gene TRBD1, 5 bases. The CDR3 spans 15 residues. Between the trimmed V and J ends, which lost 6 bases and 1 base, there was a span of 16 bases. The germline CDR1 and CDR2 sequences are MNHEY and SMNVEV (reference sequence). The CDR3 reads CASRPRPDNSYEQYV. CDR3 nucleotides: TGTGCCAGCAGACCGAGACCGGACAATTCCTACGAGCAGTACGTC.

This clone was found a few times. The gene calls are TRBV18 and TRBJ1-2; 11 positions agree with TRBD1. There are 15 residues in the CDR3. The germline gives CDR1 KGHSH, CDR2 LQKENI. Losses at the gene ends were 3 bases for V and 5 bases for J; bases not matched to a gene: 5. The CDR3, as DNA: TGTGCCAGCTCACCGTCGGGGACAGGGGGATATGGCTACACCTTC. This sequence encodes CASSPSGTGGYGYTF.

The gene calls are TRBV23-1 and TRBJ2-1, with 16 positions matching TRBD2. TRBV23-1 is filed as an ORF, its function uncertain. The CDR3 consists of 18 residues. V was clipped by 8 bases and J by 2 bases; unmatched bases: 9. This CDR3 reads CASAPGLAGGPTYNEQFF. The CDR3 nucleotides are TGCGCCAGCGCTCCGGGACTAGCGGGAGGGCCAACCTACAATGAGCAGTTCTTC.

The CDR3 protein is CASSYSPGTEAFF. The CDR3 nucleotides are TGTGCCAGCAGTTACTCGCCAGGCACTGAAGCTTTCTTT. V usage is TRBV6-5 and J usage is TRBJ1-1; no definite D call. Deletions cut 0 bases from V and 4 bases from J, with 6 bases between. CDR1 MNHEY and CDR2 SVGAGI come from the germline V gene. The CDR3 is 13 amino acids.

V is TRBV11-2 and J is TRBJ1-2; D gene unclear. Germline values: CDR1 SGHAT, CDR2 FQNNGV. V was trimmed by 5 bases and J by 6 bases, leaving 19 bases between them. The CDR3 consists of 15 residues. The CDR3 region has the DNA TGTGCCAGCAGCCCAAACGGCGGGGTCAGAAATGGCTACACCTTC. It yields the protein CASSPNGGVRNGYTF.

This clone was seen once. A junction end diverges from the germline sequence, so it may reflect a read error. The chain uses TRBV7-9 and TRBJ2-3, with D maybe TRBD1 (5 bases). Germline V gives CDR1 SEHNR, CDR2 FQNEAQ (reference sequence). CDR3 length: 14 amino acids. The CDR3 DNA follows: TGTTCCAGCAGCCTGGTACAGTGGGGCGATACGCAGTATTTT. It is translated as CSSSLVQWGDTQYF.

V and J are TRBV5-1 and TRBJ2-1, with D possibly being TRBD1 (6 bases). Germline lookup yields CDR1 SGHRS and CDR2 YFSETQ. The CDR3 is made up of 14 amino acids. The ends were cut back, 7 bases at V and 7 bases at J, with 18 bases in the middle. The CDR3 DNA sequence: TGCGCCAGCTCGGATATTCAGGGGTGGAATGAGCAGTTCTTC. Amino acid sequence: CASSDIQGWNEQFF.

In its sample, this clone was seen a few times. As DNA, the CDR3 is TGTGCCAGCAGCCCCGGGAGTGAGCAGTTCTTC. This translates into CASSPGSEQFF. This chain uses TRBV7-2 with TRBJ2-1, with D tentatively TRBD2 (6 bases). Germline CDR1 and CDR2: SGHTA and FQGNSA. The CDR3 loop spans 11 amino acids. Trimming took off 5 bases at V and 9 bases at J, with 8 bases between the two ends.

The genes are TRBV27 and TRBJ2-2, with 12 bases identical to TRBD1. CDR1 and CDR2 (germline): MNHEY, SMNVEV (reference sequence). This CDR3 comprises 16 residues. V lost 6 bases, J lost 4 bases, and 6 bases stayed unmatched. The CDR3 coding sequence is TGTGCCAGCAGGTGGGGACAGGGGGCGTCCACCGGGGAGCTGTTTTTT. It translates to CASRWGQGASTGELFF.

The J gene is TRBJ2-5, the V gene TRBV5-1; D is unclear. V dropped 0 bases and J dropped 8 bases, with 8 bases sitting between them. The CDR3 loop spans 12 amino acids. Germline-derived CDR1 and CDR2 are SGHRS and YFSETQ. The DNA for the CDR3 is TGCGCCAGCAGCTTGGATAGTGTTACCCAGTACTTC. Protein: CASSLDSVTQYF.

Worth noting for this clone: Other DNA sequences within the sample encode an identical CDR3. V is TRBV7-9 and J is TRBJ2-7, with TRBD1 identical over 8 bases. Per the germline V gene, CDR1 is SEHNR and CDR2 is FQNEAQ (reference sequence). CDR3 size: 17 residues. Trimming took 1 base from V and 1 from J; bases not matched to a gene: 9. In DNA, the CDR3 is TGTGCCAGCAGCTTAGGCATTGGGACAGGTAATTCCTACGAGCAGTACTTC. Amino acid sequence: CASSLGIGTGNSYEQYF.

This chain joins TRBV6-5 and TRBJ1-1; D gene uncertain. Germline V gene data show CDR1 as MNHEY and CDR2 as SVGAGI. V was cut by 0 bases and J by 5 bases, with 10 bases left in between. This CDR3 region has 14 residues. The CDR3 sequence: CASSYSIGETEAFF. The CDR3 DNA reads as TGTGCCAGCAGTTACTCCATTGGGGAGACTGAAGCTTTCTTT.

This clone was observed a single time. Other DNA sequences in the same sample also yield this CDR3. V gene TRBV9 combines with J gene TRBJ2-3; D not resolved. In germline, CDR1 is SGDLS, CDR2 YYNGEE. Trimming removed 5 bases at V and 2 bases at J, with 15 bases between. There are 15 residues in the CDR3. CDR3 region: CASSADLTPTDTQYF. The DNA for the CDR3 is TGTGCCAGCAGTGCCGATCTAACCCCCACAGATACGCAGTATTTT. Full variable domain (outside the CDR3, taken from reference TRBV9 and TRBJ2-3): DSGVTQTPKHLITATGQRVTLRCSPRSGDLSVYWYQQSLDQGLQFLIQYYNGEERAKGNILERFSAQQFPDLHSELNLSSLELGDSALYFCASSADLTPTDTQYFGPGTRLTVL.

The genes are TRBV2 and TRBJ1-2, with D uncertain. CDR3 length equals 14 residues. Germline assignment: CDR1 SNHLY and CDR2 FYNNEI. The V end lost 4 bases, the J end lost 7 bases, and 16 bases lay between the germline ends. CDR3 protein: CASSGGVHVPGYTF. DNA for the CDR3: TGTGCCAGCAGTGGCGGGGTTCACGTCCCTGGCTACACCTTC.

The chain combines TRBV7-3 with TRBJ1-1; no firm D call. The V gene's germline CDR1 is SGHTA and CDR2 FQGTGA. This CDR3 is 13 amino acids long. The V gene lost 5 bases and the J gene lost 6 bases, with 13 bases spanning the gap. This CDR3 reads CASSTMSVAEAFF. The CDR3 DNA reads as TGTGCCAGCAGCACCATGTCGGTAGCTGAAGCTTTCTTT.

The CDR3 reads CASSRAGLAGYEQYF. The CDR3 region has the DNA TGTGCCAGCAGTCGGGCCGGACTAGCGGGCTACGAGCAGTACTTC. The chain recombines TRBV27 with TRBJ2-7; 11 nucleotides line up with TRBD2. The germline V gene encodes CDR1 MNHEY and CDR2 SMNVEV (reference sequence). There are 15 residues in the CDR3. J was trimmed by 3 bases and V by 5 bases; bases with no gene match: 6.

This rearrangement joins TRBV5-1 to TRBJ2-1, with 13 bases identical to TRBD2. V dropped 2 bases and J dropped 4; count of bases not matched to a gene: 6. Germline values: CDR1 SGHRS, CDR2 YFSETQ. This CDR3 has 17 residues. CDR3 sequence reads: CASSFGLAGVLYNEQFF. CDR3 in DNA: TGCGCCAGCAGCTTCGGACTAGCGGGAGTTCTTTACAATGAGCAGTTCTTC.

The chain joins TRBV11-2 to TRBJ2-1; no reliable D call. Germline V CDR1 and CDR2: SGHAT, FQNNGV. The CDR3 length is 14 residues. The ends were cut back, 0 bases at V and 8 bases at J, with 11 bases in the middle. CDR3 protein: CASSLDSSWHEQFF. CDR3 DNA: TGTGCCAGCAGCTTAGATTCCTCTTGGCATGAGCAGTTCTTC.

This clone was seen once. Germline is not matched at one junction end, which may reflect a read error. Other DNA sequences in this sample translate to the same CDR3. V is TRBV11-2 and J is TRBJ1-2; D may be TRBD1 (5 bases). Germline values: CDR1 SGHAT, CDR2 FQNNGV. The length of the CDR3 is 15 residues. CDR3 protein: CASTSVAGGSYGYTF. The CDR3, as DNA: TGCGCCAGCACCTCTGTCGCCGGGGGGAGCTATGGCTACACCTTC.

In nucleotides, the CDR3 is TGCGCCAGCAGCCAAGAGGTGGGGGCACGAGAGACCCAGTACTTC. Its protein is CASSQEVGARETQYF. The chain carries TRBV4-1 and TRBJ2-5, with TRBD1 as a possible D gene (6 bases). CDR3 length: 15 amino acids. V was cut by 0 bases and J by 4 bases, with 12 bases left in between. Germline lookup yields CDR1 MGHRA and CDR2 YSYEKL.